These 29 T cell receptor beta chains came from one sample sequenced in a study of shared T cell receptors in the human thymus. TCRdb's table, derived via immunoSEQ multiplex PCR, lists solely in-frame clones and lacks some. The sample has just under 550,000 clones; approximately 80% are singletons. These data also featured in a second study, about human thymus T cells.

The sample comprised thymocytes. All receptors come from a boy in the first two years of life with a congenital heart defect.

CDR3 amino acids: CASSRSGNTGELFF. The CDR3 nucleotides read TGTGCCAGCAGTAGGTCAGGGAACACCGGGGAGCTGTTTTTT. The V and J genes are TRBV27 and TRBJ2-2; no definite D call. Germline V gene lookup returns CDR1 MNHEY and CDR2 SMNVEV (reference sequence). V was pared by 5 bases and J by 1 base, with 8 bases between. This CDR3 has 14 amino acids.

This clone was counted a single time. V usage is TRBV27 and J usage is TRBJ2-3; 9 bases are shared with TRBD2. The CDR3 has 18 amino acids. With V trimmed by 6 bases and J by 0 bases, 13 bases remained unmatched. Germline values: CDR1 MNHEY, CDR2 SMNVEV (reference sequence). The CDR3 protein is CASRAGLARRESTDTQYF. In nucleotides, the CDR3 is TGTGCCAGCAGGGCCGGACTAGCGCGACGGGAGAGCACAGATACGCAGTATTTT.

The chain uses TRBV30 and TRBJ1-1; tentative D call: TRBD1 (6 bases). Trimming pared 2 bases from V and 5 bases from J, leaving 24 bases between. Germline values: CDR1 GTSNPN, CDR2 SVGIG (reference sequence). This CDR3 is built from 17 residues. In DNA, the CDR3 is TGTGCCTGGAGTACGGGGGGGGCCCAGGGCGCGGCGACTGAAGCTTTCTTT. Amino acids: CAWSTGGAQGAATEAFF.

This clone came up a few times. The chain joins TRBV4-3 to TRBJ2-1, with TRBD2 identical over 12 bases. The CDR3 spans 16 residues. Germline values: CDR1 LGHNA, CDR2 YSLEER. V dropped 0 bases and J dropped 9; count of bases not matched to a gene: 6. The CDR3 bases are TGCGCCAGCAGCCAAGATCTTCCTAGCGGGAGGGTTGAGCAGTTCTTC. Translation gives CASSQDLPSGRVEQFF.

This chain links TRBV10-3 with TRBJ1-2; the match to TRBD1 covers 7 bases. J gave up 0 bases and V 10 bases, and 20 bases lay outside the gene matches. Germline CDR1 ENHRY, CDR2 SYGVKD. The CDR3 has 18 residues. For the CDR3, the DNA is TGTGCCACAACGACGAGGGGGCGCCCACAGTTAGCTAACTATGGCTACACCTTC. Protein product: CATTTRGRPQLANYGYTF.

CDR3 nucleotides: TGTGCCAGCAGTTACTCCGACAGGATCTACGAGCAGTACTTC. This gives the protein CASSYSDRIYEQYF. The rearrangement uses TRBV6-6 and TRBJ2-7; tentative D call: TRBD1 (6 bases). With 0 bases removed from V and 3 bases from J, the gap between germline ends came to 9 bases. The CDR3 extends over 14 amino acids. CDR1 and CDR2 from the germline V gene are MNHNY and SVGAGI (reference sequence).

The table lists this clone with a few counts. The V and J genes are TRBV5-6 and TRBJ2-5; 9 bases align to TRBD1. The CDR3 extends over 15 amino acids. After removal of 2 bases from V and 2 bases from J, the junction contained 4 bases not matched to a gene. Germline V gene sequence: CDR1 SGHDT, CDR2 YYEEEE. In nucleotides, the CDR3 is TGTGCCAGCAGCTTTAGACAGGGGGATCAAGAGACCCAGTACTTC. Translation: CASSFRQGDQETQYF.

This clone was detected once. The genes are TRBV28 and TRBJ1-5, with 8 bases that match TRBD1. After removal of 5 bases from V and 6 bases from J, the junction contained 12 bases not matched to a gene. Germline values: CDR1 MDHEN, CDR2 SYDVKM. The CDR3 sequence is 16 residues long. The CDR3 DNA follows: TGTGCCAGCAGTACTCGGACAGGGAGTTTGGGTCAGCCCCAGCATTTT. Residues: CASSTRTGSLGQPQHF.

The chain combines TRBV25-1 with TRBJ2-1, with 7 nucleotides matching TRBD2. CDR1 and CDR2 (germline): MGHDK, SYGVNS. The ends lost 4 bases at V and 0 bases at J; junction bases unmatched: 6. The CDR3 spans 16 residues. CDR3 region: CASSAPSGSSYNEQFF. The CDR3 DNA follows: TGTGCCAGCAGTGCCCCTAGCGGAAGCTCCTACAATGAGCAGTTCTTC. The full variable domain, its missing parts supplied by reference TRBV25-1 and TRBJ2-1, is EADIYQTPRYLVIGTGKKITLECSQTMGHDKMYWYQQDPGMELHLIHYSYGVNSTEKGDLSSESTVSRIRTEHFPLTLESARPSHTSQYLCASSAPSGSSYNEQFFGPGTRLTVL.

V and J are TRBV14 and TRBJ2-1, with TRBD2 matching over 8 bases. There are 16 residues in the CDR3. The V and J ends lost 2 bases and 0 bases, in that order; junction bases with no gene match: 3. Per germline, CDR1 SGHDN and CDR2 FVKESK. CDR3 in DNA: TGTGCCAGCAGCCAAAGGAGCGGGAGCTCCTACAATGAGCAGTTCTTC. It translates to CASSQRSGSSYNEQFF.

This chain joins TRBV7-2 and TRBJ2-7; TRBD1 aligns across 8 bases. CDR3 length: 14 residues. The germline V gene has CDR1 SGHTA and CDR2 FQGNSA. After removal of 7 bases from V and 1 base from J, the junction contained 6 bases not matched to a gene. The DNA of the CDR3 is TGTGCCAGCACTCCGGGACAGGCATCCTACGAGCAGTACTTC. Amino acids: CASTPGQASYEQYF.

V and J are TRBV30 and TRBJ2-4; 12 bases are a match to TRBD2. The CDR3 loop spans 19 amino acids. J was trimmed by 0 bases and V by 0 bases; bases with no gene match: 9. CDR1 GTSNPN and CDR2 SVGIG come from the germline V gene (reference sequence). CDR3 loop: CAWSVRSSGRDLAKNIQYF. The CDR3 bases are TGTGCCTGGAGTGTACGGTCTAGCGGGAGGGACCTAGCCAAAAACATTCAGTACTTC.

This clone has only a few counts. The chain links TRBV14 to TRBJ2-3, with 9 bases matching TRBD2. CDR1 is SGHDN and CDR2 is FVKESK in the germline V gene. With V trimmed by 4 bases and J by 3 bases, 11 bases remained unmatched. The CDR3 length is 17 residues. The CDR3 bases are TGTGCCAGCAGCCCGGCGGGGCGGGAGGGCGTTACAGATACGCAGTATTTT. It encodes CASSPAGREGVTDTQYF.

This clone was observed once. The chain uses TRBV19 and TRBJ2-5; D uncertain. Between the trimmed V and J ends, which lost 3 bases and 2 bases, there was a span of 4 bases. This CDR3 has 12 residues. Germline V gives CDR1 LNHDA, CDR2 SQIVND (reference sequence). The CDR3 sequence: CASSIPQETQYF. CDR3 nucleotide sequence: TGTGCCAGTAGTATCCCGCAAGAGACCCAGTACTTC. Together with reference TRBV19 and TRBJ2-5, the CDR3 gives the full variable domain: DGGITQSPKYLFRKEGQNVTLSCEQNLNHDAMYWYRQDPGQGLRLIYYSQIVNDFQKGDIAEGYSVSREKKESFPLTVTSAQKNPTAFYLCASSIPQETQYFGPGTRLLVL.

This chain uses TRBV4-1 with TRBJ2-5, with TRBD1 matching 7 bases. The end of the DNA aligns better with TRBJ2-7, so the J call may be wrong. This CDR3 is built from 15 residues. Per germline, CDR1 MGHRA and CDR2 YSYEKL. DNA for the CDR3: TGCGCCAGCAGCCAAGATGTAACAGGGGTCCACGAGCAGTACTTC. Protein sequence: CASSQDVTGVHEQYF.

This clone came up once. The rearrangement uses TRBV5-1 and TRBJ2-3; 9 bases map to TRBD1. Looked up from germline, CDR1 is SGHRS and CDR2 is YFSETQ. This CDR3 comprises 16 residues. V trimming: 3 bases; J trimming: 5 bases; junction bases outside the gene matches: 10. Here the CDR3 DNA reads TGCGCCAGCAGCTCCGGGACAGGGTCCTCTCGAGATACGCAGTATTTT. It translates to CASSSGTGSSRDTQYF.

The chain carries TRBV5-1 and TRBJ1-2; 8 bases map to TRBD1. J was trimmed by 4 bases and V by 4 bases; bases with no gene match: 6. This CDR3 spans 14 amino acids. Germline CDR1 and CDR2: SGHRS and YFSETQ. This CDR3 reads CASSHDRGGYGYTF. DNA for the CDR3: TGCGCCAGCAGCCACGACAGGGGTGGCTATGGCTACACCTTC.

This chain links TRBV12-5 with TRBJ2-7; 9 nucleotides match TRBD2. Germline CDR1 and CDR2: LGHNT and FRNRAP. J gave up 3 bases and V 0 bases, and 9 bases lay outside the gene matches. CDR3 length: 17 amino acids. CDR3 DNA: TGTGCTAGTGGTTTGGTACGGGGACTAGCCCGAGACTACGAGCAGTACTTC. It codes for CASGLVRGLARDYEQYF. Together with reference TRBV12-5 and TRBJ2-7, the CDR3 gives the full variable domain: DARVTQTPRHKVTEMGQEVTMRCQPILGHNTVFWYRQTMMQGLELLAYFRNRAPLDDSGMPKDRFSAEMPDATLATLKIQPSEPRDSAVYFCASGLVRGLARDYEQYFGPGTRLTVT.

The chain recombines TRBV9 with TRBJ2-5; TRBD2 agrees at 8 bases. This CDR3 contains 15 residues. Losses at the gene ends were 3 bases for V and 0 bases for J; bases not matched to a gene: 4. Germline V gene data show CDR1 as SGDLS and CDR2 as YYNGEE. This CDR3 reads CASSDKAGDQETQYF. CDR3 in DNA: TGTGCCAGCAGCGATAAAGCGGGGGACCAAGAGACCCAGTACTTC.

The gene calls are TRBV7-9 and TRBJ2-2, with a possible D match to TRBD1 (5 bases). The CDR3 has 16 amino acids. The V end was cut by 2 bases, the J end by 4 bases, with 14 bases between. CDR1 and CDR2 from the germline V gene are SEHNR and FQNEAQ (reference sequence). CDR3 DNA: TGTGCCAGCAGCTTAAACACTCAAAGGGGCACCGGGGAGCTGTTTTTT. It yields the protein CASSLNTQRGTGELFF.

The chain employs TRBV15 and TRBJ2-5; D not certain. CDR1 and CDR2 from the germline V gene are LNHNV and YYDKDF (reference sequence). The V and J ends lost 6 bases and 13 bases respectively, with 12 bases between them. This CDR3 spans 10 amino acids. This chain's CDR3 is CATSERRLYF. The CDR3 DNA reads TGTGCCACCAGTGAACGCAGGTTGTACTTC.

In DNA form, the CDR3 reads TGTGCCAGCAGTGTCCCTTATGCCGGGACAGGAACCTACGAGCAGTACTTC. Residues: CASSVPYAGTGTYEQYF. V and J are TRBV2 and TRBJ2-7; 8 bases map to TRBD1. The CDR3 consists of 17 residues. The V gene end was trimmed by 4 bases and the J gene end by 2 bases; junction bases not matched to a gene: 13. Per the germline V gene, CDR1 is SNHLY and CDR2 is FYNNEI.

The chain recombines TRBV30 with TRBJ2-7; 11 nucleotides agree with TRBD2. V shed 5 bases, J shed 7 bases, and the junction held 13 bases outside the gene matches. The CDR3 spans 15 residues. Looked up from germline, CDR1 is GTSNPN and CDR2 is SVGIG (reference sequence). The CDR3 region has the DNA TGTGCCTGGGGAACCCCTAGCGGGAGGCCAAGGGAGCAGTACTTC. Encoded protein: CAWGTPSGRPREQYF.

V is TRBV11-2 and J is TRBJ1-2; 9 bases match TRBD1. The junction had 19 bases not matched to a gene; V was cut back by 6 bases and J by 2 bases. Germline V gene lookup returns CDR1 SGHAT and CDR2 FQNNGV. CDR3 length: 19 amino acids. The CDR3 nucleotides read TGTGCCAGCAGTCTAGCGGGAGGGACAGGGTTCATTACAAACTATGGCTACACCTTC. Residues: CASSLAGGTGFITNYGYTF. Drawing the rest from reference TRBV11-2 and TRBJ1-2, the complete variable domain is EAGVAQSPRYKIIEKRQSVAFWCNPISGHATLYWYQQILGQGPKLLIQFQNNGVVDDSQLPKDRFSAERLKGVDSTLKIQPAKLEDSAVYLCASSLAGGTGFITNYGYTFGSGTRLTVV.

The chain links TRBV19 to TRBJ1-5; unclear D gene. The CDR3 has 17 amino acids. Germline lookup yields CDR1 LNHDA and CDR2 SQIVND (reference sequence). V was shortened by 7 bases and J by 2 bases, with 21 bases between the two germline ends. CDR3 sequence (DNA): TGTGCCAGTAATGGAGGAAACCGGGATCGGGGCAATCAGCCCCAGCATTTT. Its translation: CASNGGNRDRGNQPQHF. Together with reference TRBV19 and TRBJ1-5, the CDR3 gives the full variable domain: DGGITQSPKYLFRKEGQNVTLSCEQNLNHDAMYWYRQDPGQGLRLIYYSQIVNDFQKGDIAEGYSVSREKKESFPLTVTSAQKNPTAFYLCASNGGNRDRGNQPQHFGDGTRLSIL.

This clone was seen only a few times. The V call is TRBV30, the J call TRBJ1-5; 7 bases match TRBD1. V lost 4 bases and J lost 4; bases outside the gene matches: 7. Per germline, CDR1 GTSNPN and CDR2 SVGIG (reference sequence). The CDR3 spans 14 residues. CDR3 coding DNA: TGTGCCTGGAATTCACAGGGGAGGAATCAGCCCCAGCATTTT. It encodes CAWNSQGRNQPQHF.

Only a few counts were recorded for this clone. CDR3 loop: CASSQKTGSGRGYEQFF. CDR3 sequence (DNA): TGTGCCAGCAGCCAAAAAACGGGTAGCGGGAGAGGGTATGAGCAGTTCTTC. The chain links TRBV4-2 to TRBJ2-1, with 9 bases aligning to TRBD2. The J segment lost 8 bases and the V segment lost 2 bases, leaving 13 bases of the junction unmatched. The length of the CDR3 is 17 residues. Looked up from germline, CDR1 is LGHNA and CDR2 is YNFKEQ.

The V gene is TRBV2, the J gene TRBJ1-5; 8 nucleotides align to TRBD1. J gave up 5 bases and V 6 bases, and 6 bases lay outside the gene matches. The germline CDR1 and CDR2 sequences are SNHLY and FYNNEI. There are 14 residues in the CDR3. This chain's CDR3 is CASRPDRGDQPQHF. The CDR3 bases are TGTGCCAGCAGGCCCGACAGGGGCGATCAGCCCCAGCATTTT.

The count of this clone is one. The rearrangement joins TRBV5-6 to TRBJ2-7, with TRBD1 matching 9 bases. The junction had 4 bases not matched to a gene; V was cut back by 4 bases and J by 2 bases. Germline-derived CDR1 and CDR2 are SGHDT and YYEEEE. This CDR3 has 14 residues. CDR3 bases: TGTGCCAGCAGCGACCGGGACAGGGCCTACGAGCAGTACTTC. Its protein product is CASSDRDRAYEQYF. Full variable domain (remainder filled in from reference TRBV5-6 and TRBJ2-7): DAGVTQSPTHLIKTRGQQVTLRCSPKSGHDTVSWYQQALGQGPQFIFQYYEEEERQRGNFPDRFSGHQFPNYSSELNVNALLLGDSALYLCASSDRDRAYEQYFGPGTRLTVT.